These T cell receptor beta chains were read from a single sample in a study of blood T cells in healthy people across ages. TCRdb used MiXCR to reprocess the 5' RACE reads, holding one entry per CDR3 protein. This sample has some 700,000 distinct CDR3 sequences, with approximately 43% found just once. The sequenced sample was blood. The source of these receptors is a woman aged 60-75 years in good health. The CDR3 runs from the conserved cysteine through the conserved F or W. Fields, in order: V gene, J gene, D gene, clone size, CDR3 DNA, CDR3 protein. The D gene is left open where the match is weak. Rows may omit the clone size; those that give it use once, few, many or a size class.

TRBV9	TRBJ2-5	TRBD2	many	TGTGCCAGCAGCCTCGGGACTAGCGGGTACCACGGGGAGACCCAGTACTTC	CASSLGTSGYHGETQYF
TRBV27	TRBJ1-5	TRBD1	-	TGTGCCAGCAGCCCCTCTCTACGAGACAGGGATCAGCCCCAGCATTTT	CASSPSLRDRDQPQHF
TRBV7-9	TRBJ2-3	-	few	TGTGCCAGCACCACCTCACGACTCCTACTCACAGATACGCAGTATTTT	CASTTSRLLLTDTQYF
TRBV20-1	TRBJ2-7	-	few	TGCAGTGCTAGGGCCGGGACAAGGTACGAGCAGTACTTC	CSARAGTRYEQYF
TRBV7-2	TRBJ1-1	TRBD1	-	TGTGCCAGCAGCCGGGAGACAGGGAGAACTGAAGCTTTCTTT	CASSRETGRTEAFF
TRBV29-1	TRBJ1-3	-	-	TGCAGCGGGGCCAGGGACTCTGGAAACACCATATATTTT	CSGARDSGNTIYF
TRBV7-2	TRBJ2-7	-	-	TGTGCCAGCAGCTTAGCAGGGAACGCCTACGAGCAGTACTTC	CASSLAGNAYEQYF
TRBV12-3/TRBV12-4	TRBJ1-2	TRBD1	many	TGTGCCAGCAGTCCGGGGACAGCCTACACCTTC	CASSPGTAYTF
TRBV10-3	TRBJ1-2	TRBD1	-	TGTGCCATCAGTGAGAACAGGGGCCGGAGTAACTATGGCTACACCTTC	CAISENRGRSNYGYTF
TRBV7-9	TRBJ2-1	-	-	TGTGCCAGCAGCACTCAGGGGGGCGAATACAATGAGCAGTTCTTC	CASSTQGGEYNEQFF
TRBV6-5	TRBJ1-6	TRBD1	-	TGTGCCAGCACTAAGGGACAGGGGGCAATAACCCTCCACTTT	CASTKGQGAITLHF
TRBV6-1	TRBJ1-1	-	few	TGTGCCAGCAAATTTGAGGGTGTCCCTCGGGCTTTCTTT	CASKFEGVPRAFF
TRBV5-4	TRBJ2-7	-	-	TGTGCCAGCAGCTCCTCCGGGAACTACAATGAGCAGTACTTC	CASSSSGNYNEQYF
TRBV7-2	TRBJ1-5	-	few	TGTGCCAGCAGCTTGACGGGATGGGATCAGCCCCAGCATTTT	CASSLTGWDQPQHF
TRBV7-9	TRBJ2-3	TRBD1	once	TGTGCCAGCAGCGCGACTGGGACAGAAGACACAGATACGCAGTATTTT	CASSATGTEDTDTQYF
TRBV3-1	TRBJ1-5	-	few	TGTGCCAGCAGCCTCCGCCCTCCATGGAGCAATCAGCCCCAGCATTTT	CASSLRPPWSNQPQHF
TRBV7-3	TRBJ2-7	-	many	TGTGCCAGCAGCGGATTCACAAGCTCCTACGAGCAGTACTTC	CASSGFTSSYEQYF
TRBV15	TRBJ1-3	-	few	TGTGCCACCAGCAGAGAAGTGGGGGGCGATTCTGGAAACACCATATATTTT	CATSREVGGDSGNTIYF
TRBV12-3/TRBV12-4	TRBJ2-4	-	-	TGTGCCAGCAGTTCAACGACAGAGTCTCTACGAGAGCAGTACTTC	CASSSTTESLREQYF
TRBV27	TRBJ2-3	TRBD2	-	TGTGCCAGCAGTGTCTCTAGCGGGGGAGATACGCAGTATTTT	CASSVSSGGDTQYF
TRBV5-1	TRBJ1-1	-	few	TGCGCCAGCAGCTTTATGTCAACCTTGATGACTGAAGCTTTCTTT	CASSFMSTLMTEAFF
TRBV11-3	TRBJ2-1	TRBD2	-	TGTGCCAGCAGCTTTTCGAGCGGGGATTACAATGAGCAGTTCTTC	CASSFSSGDYNEQFF
TRBV2	TRBJ2-7	-	-	TGTGCCAGCAAGGGAGAAACCTACGAGCAGTACTTC	CASKGETYEQYF
TRBV4-1	TRBJ2-5	-	once	TGCGCCAGCAGCCGAGTAAGCCAAGAGACCCAGTACTTC	CASSRVSQETQYF
TRBV27	TRBJ2-1	TRBD2	-	TGTGCCAGCAGTTTTGCTAGCGGGATAAATGAGCAGTTCTTC	CASSFASGINEQFF
TRBV6-5	TRBJ1-1	TRBD1	-	TGTGCCAGCAGTTCTACAGGGGTTTCTGGCACTGAAGCTTTCTTT	CASSSTGVSGTEAFF
TRBV7-9	TRBJ2-2	TRBD2	-	TGTGCCAGCAGCTTGCTAGCGGGGCCCGGGGAGCTGTTTTTT	CASSLLAGPGELFF
TRBV28	TRBJ1-2	-	-	TGTGCCAGCAGTTTAGGGCGAGAGGGGGATGGCTACACCTTC	CASSLGREGDGYTF
TRBV20-1	TRBJ2-1	-	-	TGCAGTGCTTCCAACGGCGATGAGCAGTTCTTC	CSASNGDEQFF
TRBV29-1	TRBJ2-7	TRBD1	few	TGCAGCGTACGGTTTAGGGGGCGACCCGGGTACGAGCAGTACTTC	CSVRFRGRPGYEQYF
TRBV14	TRBJ2-7	TRBD2	few	TGTGCCAGCAGCCCCCCAGGACTAGCTCACGAGCAGTACTTC	CASSPPGLAHEQYF
TRBV12-3/TRBV12-4	TRBJ2-4	TRBD1	few	TGTGCCAGCAGTTGGACAGGGAGAAACATTCAGTACTTC	CASSWTGRNIQYF
TRBV20-1	TRBJ2-3	TRBD2	few	TGCAGTGCTAGTGGGACTAGCGGGAGAACAGATACGCAGTATTTT	CSASGTSGRTDTQYF
TRBV20-1	TRBJ2-7	-	few	TGCAGTGCTAGAGTAACAGGGCTCACCTACGAGCAGTACTTC	CSARVTGLTYEQYF
TRBV2	TRBJ2-7	-	few	TGTGCCAGCGCAACGGACACCTCCTACGAGCAGTACTTC	CASATDTSYEQYF
TRBV12-3/TRBV12-4	TRBJ2-4	TRBD2	once	TGTGCCAGCAGTTCTAGCGGGAGCCACATTCAGTACTTC	CASSSSGSHIQYF
TRBV6-6	TRBJ1-1	-	-	TGTGCCAGCAGCTCTAGCGGGGGCACTGAAGCTTTCTTT	CASSSSGGTEAFF
TRBV4-1	TRBJ2-7	TRBD2	few	TGCGCCAGCAGCCCGGGACTAGCGGGCGACTCCTACGAGCAGTACTTC	CASSPGLAGDSYEQYF
TRBV18	TRBJ2-5	-	-	TGTGCCAGCTCACCACCCAGCGCTTCGTACCAAGAGACCCAGTACTTC	CASSPPSASYQETQYF
TRBV6-1	TRBJ2-7	TRBD1	few	TGTGCCAGCAGTCCCTTGACAGGGGTTTCCCACGAGCAGTACTTC	CASSPLTGVSHEQYF
TRBV18	TRBJ2-7	-	once	TGTGCCAGCTCACCTGCCGGAGAAGAGCAGTACTTC	CASSPAGEEQYF
TRBV29-1	TRBJ2-1	-	-	TGCAGCGTTGAAGTCGGGCAGGCCCAATCCTACAATGAGCAGTTCTTC	CSVEVGQAQSYNEQFF
TRBV3-1	TRBJ2-1	TRBD1	-	TGTGCCAGCACCCTCGGGACAGGGAACAATGAGCAGTTCTTC	CASTLGTGNNEQFF
TRBV20-1	TRBJ2-7	TRBD2	few	TGCAGTGCTCCCGGACTAGCGCAGGGAAGCTACGAGCAGTACTTC	CSAPGLAQGSYEQYF
TRBV10-3	TRBJ2-1	-	-	TGTGCCACCCAAGGGGCAGGGTGGGCGGATGAGCAGTTCTTC	CATQGAGWADEQFF
TRBV27	TRBJ1-2	-	few	TGTGCCAGCAGTTTAAAGGCGGACTATGGCTACACCTTC	CASSLKADYGYTF
TRBV14	TRBJ2-5	-	few	TGTGCCAGCAGCCATGCGGACCGGGAGGAGACCCAGTACTTC	CASSHADREETQYF
TRBV12-3/TRBV12-4	TRBJ2-3	-	few	TGTGCCAGCGTTAGGGGCACAGATACGCAGTATTTT	CASVRGTDTQYF
TRBV6-6	TRBJ2-5	TRBD2	few	TGTGCCAGCAGTGAGCGGGGGGAAGAGACCCAGTACTTC	CASSERGEETQYF
TRBV6-1	TRBJ2-7	TRBD1	-	TGTGCCAGCAGTGATCAGGGGGTTCCTGACGAGCAGTACTTC	CASSDQGVPDEQYF